This T cell receptor beta chain appears in the sequencing data of a study of cytomegalovirus exposure and HLA in healthy donors. In the case of this clone: The target antigen is unknown.

The study, taken as a whole, reports: Further analysis, carried out later, found HLA-associated TCR beta chains more clonally expanded than equally common other chains. There were over 150 TCR beta chains listed as cytomegalovirus-associated.

This PCR relied on a set of 60 Vbeta primers and 13 Jbeta primers. Per the original data handling: Among the unique TCR beta chains that a later analysis counted, 80 million to 100 million in all, roughly 11 million were shared. Here immunoSEQ multiplex PCR was the method, and the copy in TCRdb shows in-frame clones only, minus some. V, J and clone size are those of that table, while D and trimming were read from the DNA. Listed are about 140,000 clones; under 2.5% falls within the top ten. The V segment lost 7 bases and the J segment 2 bases; nucleotides outside the gene matches: 14. Per germline, CDR1 LNHDA and CDR2 SQIVND (reference sequence). This CDR3 comprises 17 residues.

The chain uses TRBV19 and TRBJ2-7; 10 bases line up with TRBD1. The specimen was PBMCs. This clonotype originated in a woman between 18 and 29 years old in good health and CMV-seronegative. The CDR3 loop reads CASIPGTGVCMAYEQYV. DNA for the CDR3: TGTGCCAGTATCCCCGGGACAGGGGTATGTATGGCCTACGAGCAGTACGTC.